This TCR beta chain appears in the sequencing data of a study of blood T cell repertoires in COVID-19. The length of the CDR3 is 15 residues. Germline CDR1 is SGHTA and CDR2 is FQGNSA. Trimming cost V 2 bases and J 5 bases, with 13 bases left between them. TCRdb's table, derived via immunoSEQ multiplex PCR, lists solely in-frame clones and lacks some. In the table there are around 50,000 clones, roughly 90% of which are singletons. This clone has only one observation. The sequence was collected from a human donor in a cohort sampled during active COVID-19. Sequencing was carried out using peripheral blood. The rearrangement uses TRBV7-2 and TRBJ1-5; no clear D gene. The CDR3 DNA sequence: TGTGCCAGCAGCTTACTCGGGTCGAAGGATCAGCCCCAGCATTTT. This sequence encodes CASSLLGSKDQPQHF.